This T cell receptor (beta chain) was obtained from a study of T cell responses to AZD1222 COVID-19 vaccine (dated by TCRdb to the early 2020s). Regarding the complete study: A total of 233 trial participants underwent TCR sequencing, of whom 200 to 220 had received two doses of AZD1222 and some 26 had received two doses of the MenACWY control vaccine. Enrollment into the trials was organized by age into subgroups of 18-55, 56-69 and 70-plus years, and those subgroups contained roughly 150, 30 and 60 TCR-sequenced participants, respectively. Study-wide conclusions, independent of this receptor: The 56-69-year group was small, and its depth increase did not reach significance, likely because of low power. After two AZD1222 doses, spike-specific TCR breadth and depth were significantly higher than at day 0 and than in MenACWY recipients. Because no day 14 peak-response samples were available, repertoires were characterized only after the peak T cell response. Epitopes outside the regions mutated in the B.1.351 and B.1.1.7 variants were reportedly recognized by nearly half of the unique spike-specific TCRs. The whole spike protein was spanned by vaccine-associated CD4 TCRs, and dominant responses were seen in regions 160-218 and 743-854. Only five or six AZD1222 recipients were SARS-CoV-2 seropositive at baseline, limiting conclusions about previously exposed vaccinees. Most participants were white British and females outnumbered males, and the authors suggested that clonal diversity may have been underestimated.

The CDR3 regions of human TCRbeta chains were subjected to immunosequencing. For the original study's pipeline: Repertoire TCRs were checked for matches against a reference library of SARS-CoV-2-specific TCRs that had been generated using the MIRA antigen-specificity platform. Breadth meant the fraction of unique TCRs that were SARS-CoV-2-associated, whereas depth meant the fraction of total T cells that were SARS-CoV-2-associated. Each spike-specific TCR was assigned to its reactive spike region and to a CD4 or CD8 class using the MIRA data. Log10-transformed breadth and depth values were compared by one-way ANOVA with Sidak's multiple comparisons tests. TCRdb holds this immuneACCESS table with in-frame rearrangements only. Some clones are missing; in checked studies, unresolved V genes explain under half, and the rest has no known cause. V and J calls and clone size are as listed in that table; D and trimming were resolved from the DNA. This sample has approximately 150,000 clones in its table, and 90% to 95% of those were observed once. The top ten constitute under 1.2% of the sample.

The label giving this sample's time point can be read as: about 28 days (+/-7) after the second vaccine dose. AZD1222 recipients given second doses at about 4 weeks or at about 12 weeks were pooled, since spike-specific TCR depth and breadth were not found to differ between the two schedules. Samples from vaccinated people were obtained from the UK trials COV001 and COV002, which included a single-blind randomized controlled phase 2/3 trial of AZD1222 (ChAdOx1 nCoV-19) in healthy adults. Trial participant PBMC samples were collected at day 0 and day 28 after the second dose for TCRbeta chain sequencing. As concerns this clone: This receptor's antigen is unknown. It has no much larger one-base neighbor in the sample; base qualities were not kept.

The sequence derives from an adult who received the AZD1222 COVID-19 vaccine. The sequences come from peripheral blood, collected 28 days after the second AZD1222 dose.

The DNA sequence is as follows: TGTGCCACCTCACAGGGACAGGCCAATTCACCCCTCCACTTT. This translates into CATSQGQANSPLHF. The receptor chain draws on TRBV10-3 and TRBJ1-6; 8 middle bases align to TRBD1. Ends trimmed: V by 10 bases, J by 7 bases; bases unmatched to a gene: 9. CDR1 ENHRY and CDR2 SYGVKD are derived from the germline V gene. The CDR3 contains 14 residues, cysteine and phenylalanine counted. The only DNA kept is the CDR3, 42 bases in frame from the first base.